This TCR beta chain was sequenced in a study of blood T cell repertoires in COVID-19 (dated by TCRdb to 2020 to 2021). Regarding the complete study: Samples covering the acute and convalescent phases of COVID-19 were provided by collaborators in the United States, Italy and Spain. Sample metadata almost always included a de-identified subject ID, COVID-19 status, age in years and sex. Subjects who had been exposed to COVID-19, were actively infected with it, or had recovered from it provided the deeply sampled blood TCRbeta repertoires that made up the dataset. Samples were obtained from the ongoing ImmuneRACE study (first 160 participants) and from 1,200 or so subjects provided by 6 global collaborators. The repertoires were released in a freely available public database meant as a resource for research on the immune response to SARS-CoV-2. Where HLA class I and class II types were available, the types were taken from metadata supplied by the sample provider, not from assay-based typing. The material from the prospective study consisted of cDNA or gDNA derived from T cells, B-cell-depleted T cells, or PBMCs. The full study reports these points: The amount of clinical and demographic metadata varied by source and participant and was provided uncurated.

A word on this clone: Its antigen is unknown. No much larger clone is present one base from it, and per-base qualities are unavailable.

Participants in the prospective study were enrolled through a virtual design, were aged about 18 to 100 years, and lived in about two dozen United States geographic areas. To assign participants to cohorts, the prospective study relied on clinical history that participants themselves reported in a screening survey and a study questionnaire. Exposed participants were defined as having been in contact with someone with a PCR-confirmed or clinician-diagnosed COVID-19 case within 2 weeks of study entry. Mobile phlebotomists in the prospective study collected whole blood, serum and a nasopharyngeal or oropharyngeal swab from every participant. Prospective study participants could optionally give additional blood draws and questionnaires over a 2-month period. Prospective study blood samples were shipped either frozen or at room temperature before DNA extraction. TCRbeta CDR3 regions were amplified from genomic DNA using the immunoSEQ Assay, a bias-controlled multiplex PCR. The source study handled its data this way. The number of nucleated cells in each sample was estimated from the amplification of reference gene primers within the assay. To quantify the absolute abundance of each unique TCRbeta CDR3 rearrangement, sequence reads were collapsed and filtered. For each sample, productive Simpson clonality was calculated as the square root of Simpson's diversity index across productive rearrangements. This is the immuneACCESS table as TCRdb keeps it, with only in-frame sequences that have V and J called. A part of the clones is gone; compared with another copy, unresolved V genes explain less than half, and the rest is unexplained. V and J calls and clone size are given by that table; D and trimming were obtained from the DNA. Counted in this sample were 350,000 or so clones; roughly 90% of them appeared once. Approximately 1% of the sample is in the top ten clones.

V loses 5 bases of germline sequence and J loses 1 base, and the interval between the two ends is 3 bases. The germline V gene supplies CDR1 SGHTA and CDR2 FQGNSA. From cysteine to phenylalanine, the CDR3 is 12 amino acids long. Only the CDR3 region is kept as DNA, spanning 36 bases read in frame from base 1. This TCR derives from a woman aged 25 to 45 who had been exposed to COVID-19. The sample consisted of PBMCs or T cells enriched from blood (not recorded which). The chain was built from TRBV7-2 and TRBJ1-5, with an unclear D gene assignment. The CDR3 region has the sequence CASSQSNQPQHF. The nucleotide sequence reads as follows: TGTGCCAGCAGCCAAAGCAATCAGCCCCAGCATTTT.